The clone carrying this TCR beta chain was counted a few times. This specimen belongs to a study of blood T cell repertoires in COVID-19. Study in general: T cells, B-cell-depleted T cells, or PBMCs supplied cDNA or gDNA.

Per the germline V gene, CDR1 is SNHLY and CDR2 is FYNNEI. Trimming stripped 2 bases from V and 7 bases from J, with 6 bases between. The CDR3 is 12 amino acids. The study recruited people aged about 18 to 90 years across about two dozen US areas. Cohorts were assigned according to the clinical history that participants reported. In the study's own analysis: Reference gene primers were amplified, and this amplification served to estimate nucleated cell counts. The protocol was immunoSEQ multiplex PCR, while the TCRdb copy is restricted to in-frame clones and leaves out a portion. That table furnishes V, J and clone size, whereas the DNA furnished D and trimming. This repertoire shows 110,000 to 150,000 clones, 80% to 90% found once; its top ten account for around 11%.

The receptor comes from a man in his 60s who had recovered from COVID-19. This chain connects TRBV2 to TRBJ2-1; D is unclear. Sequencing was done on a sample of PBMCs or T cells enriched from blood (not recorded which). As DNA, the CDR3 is TGTGCCAGCAGTGAAAACGGGAATGAGCAGTTCTTC. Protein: CASSENGNEQFF.